The 7 T cell receptor beta chains below all came from one sample that was sequenced in a study of cytomegalovirus exposure and HLA in healthy donors. The PCR had 60 Vbeta and 13 Jbeta primers. Sequenced by immunoSEQ multiplex PCR; TCRdb stores in-frame clones only, minus some. The sample contains more than 110,000 clones, 70% to 75% of which appear only once. Source material: PBMCs. The receptors shown here come from a human donor in good health.

The table lists this clone with a few counts. CDR3 DNA: TGTGCCAGCAGCACCAGCGGGAGGGCCGTAAATGAGCAGTTCTTC. Translation gives CASSTSGRAVNEQFF. V usage is TRBV7-3 and J usage is TRBJ2-1, with 10 bases fitting TRBD2. V was clipped by 5 bases and J by 7 bases; unmatched bases: 8. This CDR3 region has 15 residues. CDR1 and CDR2 (germline): SGHTA, FQGTGA.

The rearrangement links TRBV27 to TRBJ2-7, with a weak D call TRBD1 (5 bases). From germline, CDR1 is MNHEY and CDR2 SMNVEV (reference sequence). Between the trimmed V and J ends, which lost 6 bases and 3 bases, there was a span of 12 bases. The CDR3 spans 13 residues. CDR3 DNA sequence: TGTGCCAGCAGCTACAGGTTAAACTACGAGCAGTACTTC. It yields the protein CASSYRLNYEQYF.

The V call is TRBV4-1, the J call TRBJ1-1; D is unclear. The V end lost 6 bases, the J end lost 0 bases, and 8 bases lay between the germline ends. In germline, CDR1 is MGHRA, CDR2 YSYEKL. This CDR3 spans 13 amino acids. CDR3 nucleotides: TGCGCCAGCAGGCGGGGAATGAACACTGAAGCTTTCTTT. Protein sequence: CASRRGMNTEAFF.

The rearrangement uses TRBV11-3 and TRBJ2-1, with D possibly matching TRBD2 (6 bases). The CDR3 spans 14 residues. V lost 3 bases and J 4 bases, leaving 10 bases between the germline ends. Germline V gene data show CDR1 as SGHNT and CDR2 as YENEEA. CDR3 DNA sequence: TGTGCCAGCAGCTTGTTAGCGGCTTACAATGAGCAGTTCTTC. Amino acid sequence: CASSLLAAYNEQFF.

The chain is built from TRBV15 and TRBJ1-2; possibly TRBD1 for D (6 bases). This CDR3 region has 16 residues. Germline lookup yields CDR1 LNHNV and CDR2 YYDKDF (reference sequence). V shed 3 bases and J shed 2 bases, with 16 bases lying between them. The CDR3 region has the DNA TGTGCCACCAGCAGGGAAGGGGGGGCTTTGAACTATGGCTACACCTTC. It codes for CATSREGGALNYGYTF. The full variable domain, its missing parts supplied by reference TRBV15 and TRBJ1-2, is DAMVIQNPRYQVTQFGKPVTLSCSQTLNHNVMYWYQQKSSQAPKLLFHYYDKDFNNEADTPDNFQSRRPNTSFCFLDIRSPGLGDTAMYLCATSREGGALNYGYTFGSGTRLTVV.

V is TRBV11-2 and J is TRBJ1-4, with TRBD1 as a possible D gene (6 bases). The V end was cut by 5 bases, the J end by 8 bases, with 12 bases between. This CDR3 spans 13 amino acids. Germline loops: CDR1 SGHAT, CDR2 FQNNGV. The CDR3 sequence is CASSGTGREKLFF. The CDR3 DNA sequence: TGTGCCAGCAGCGGTACAGGGCGAGAAAAACTGTTTTTT.

The chain links TRBV27 to TRBJ1-4, with D unresolved. Germline V gives CDR1 MNHEY, CDR2 SMNVEV (reference sequence). Trimming pared 6 bases from V and 5 bases from J, leaving 10 bases between. The length of the CDR3 is 13 residues. CDR3 sequence (DNA): TGTGCCAGCAGAGACACCTTCAATGAAAAACTGTTTTTT. As protein: CASRDTFNEKLFF.